This T cell receptor (beta chain) was sequenced in a study of T cell changes during pregnancy in multiple sclerosis. Germline CDR1 is MDHEN and CDR2 is SYDVKM. V was clipped by 8 bases and J by 5 bases, with 11 bases between them. The CDR3 length is 12 residues. Profiling relied on immunoSEQ multiplex PCR, and the TCRdb table lists in-frame clones only, not all of them. The sample includes about 31,000 clones, approximately 90% seen only once; the top ten take about 4.5%. This specimen was CD8+ T cells from peripheral blood mononuclear cells, taken in the second trimester of pregnancy. The clonotype originates from a female donor with multiple sclerosis, enrolled in a pregnancy study. The V call is TRBV28, the J call TRBJ2-3, with D possibly TRBD2 on 6 matching bases. In DNA form, the CDR3 reads TGTGCCAGCTGTTATAGCGGAGATACGCAGTATTTT. This gives the protein CASCYSGDTQYF. Using reference TRBV28 and TRBJ2-3 for the parts outside the CDR3, the full variable domain is DVKVTQSSRYLVKRTGEKVFLECVQDMDHENMFWYRQDPGLGLRLIYFSYDVKMKEKGDIPEGYSVSREKKERFSLILESASTNQTSMYLCASCYSGDTQYFGPGTRLTVL.